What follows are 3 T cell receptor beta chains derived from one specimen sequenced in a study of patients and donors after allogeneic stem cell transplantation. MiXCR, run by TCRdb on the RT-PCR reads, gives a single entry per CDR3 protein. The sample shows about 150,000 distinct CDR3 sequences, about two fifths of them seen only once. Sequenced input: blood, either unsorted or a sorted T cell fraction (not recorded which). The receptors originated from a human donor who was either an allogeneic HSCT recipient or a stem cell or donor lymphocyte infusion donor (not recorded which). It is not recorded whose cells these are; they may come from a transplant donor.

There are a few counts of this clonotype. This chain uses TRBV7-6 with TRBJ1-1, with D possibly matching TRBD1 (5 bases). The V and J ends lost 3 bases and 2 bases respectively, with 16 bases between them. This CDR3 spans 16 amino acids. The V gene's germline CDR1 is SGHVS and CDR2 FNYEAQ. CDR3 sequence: CASSFVGDPKNTEAFF. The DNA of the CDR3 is TGTGCCAGCAGCTTTGTGGGGGACCCCAAAAACACTGAAGCTTTCTTT.

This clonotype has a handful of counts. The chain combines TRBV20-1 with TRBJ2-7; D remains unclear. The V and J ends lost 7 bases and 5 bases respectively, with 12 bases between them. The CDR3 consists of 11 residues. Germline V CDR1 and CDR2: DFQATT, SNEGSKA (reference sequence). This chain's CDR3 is CSVPPLNEQYF. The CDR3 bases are TGCAGTGTACCCCCCCTGAACGAGCAGTACTTC.

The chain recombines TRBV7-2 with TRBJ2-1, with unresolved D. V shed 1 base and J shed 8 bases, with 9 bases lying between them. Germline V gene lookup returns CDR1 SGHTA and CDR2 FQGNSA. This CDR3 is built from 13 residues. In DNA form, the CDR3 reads TGTGCCAGCAGCTTAGTAGATGTTGATGAGCAGTTCTTC. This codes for CASSLVDVDEQFF.